The 18 T cell receptor beta chains presented below share a single source sample, sequenced in a study of blood T cells in healthy people across ages. Through a sample-barcoded 5' primer and a J-beta primer mix, a second PCR was run for 7 to 11 cycles. TCRdb reanalysed the 5' RACE reads using MiXCR and keeps one entry per CDR3 protein. This sample has around 2 million distinct CDR3 sequences, with roughly two fifths found just once. Sequencing was done on a sample of blood. The source is a human donor in good health.

V and J are TRBV11-2 and TRBJ2-3, with D possibly matching TRBD2 (7 bases). V lost 1 base to trimming and J lost 1 base, with 15 bases between them. The CDR3 spans 17 residues. Germline V gene sequence: CDR1 SGHAT, CDR2 FQNNGV. The CDR3 coding sequence is TGTGCCAGCAGCTTAGCCCACACGGGGGGCGGCACAGATACGCAGTATTTT. Amino acid sequence: CASSLAHTGGGTDTQYF.

This clonotype was recorded a few times. The CDR3 loop is CSAPRDSSYEQYF. CDR3 in DNA: TGCAGTGCTCCTCGGGACAGTTCCTACGAGCAGTACTTC. V and J are TRBV20-1 and TRBJ2-7; 7 bases are shared with TRBD1. V lost 5 bases, J lost 1 base, and 5 bases stayed unmatched. There are 13 residues in the CDR3. Germline CDR1 is DFQATT and CDR2 is SNEGSKA (reference sequence).

This clonotype was seen more than once but under ten times. The chain carries TRBV18 and TRBJ2-4; D ambiguous. Judging by the DNA end, TRBJ2-7 fits better; the J call may be wrong. Germline CDR1 reads KGHSH; CDR2 reads LQKENI. The CDR3 is 14 amino acids. In nucleotides, the CDR3 is TGTGCCAGCTCACCTCCTAGGGTACCCTACGAGCAGTACTTC. This encodes CASSPPRVPYEQYF.

This chain uses TRBV24-1 with TRBJ1-5; D is uncertain. The length of the CDR3 is 15 residues. The germline gives CDR1 KGHDR, CDR2 SFDVKD. V was clipped by 5 bases and J by 2 bases, with 12 bases between them. The CDR3 sequence is CATSAGGSGNQPQHF. The CDR3 region has the DNA TGTGCCACCAGTGCAGGAGGGTCCGGCAATCAGCCCCAGCATTTT.

This clonotype was seen more than once but under ten times. The chain employs TRBV7-2 and TRBJ2-5, with TRBD2 as a possible D gene (5 bases). With 8 bases removed from V and 4 bases from J, the gap between germline ends came to 14 bases. This CDR3 comprises 13 residues. Germline V lookup: CDR1 SGHTA, CDR2 FQGNSA. CDR3 amino acids: CASCRGSPETQYF. The CDR3 DNA is TGTGCCAGCTGTAGAGGGTCCCCAGAGACCCAGTACTTC.

The V and J genes are TRBV10-3 and TRBJ2-1, with D possibly being TRBD1 (5 bases). Deletions cut 0 bases from V and 9 bases from J, with 12 bases between. Per the germline V gene, CDR1 is ENHRY and CDR2 is SYGVKD. The CDR3 is made up of 14 amino acids. The CDR3 DNA sequence: TGTGCCATCAGTGAGTCTGGGGCAGGAGTTGAGCAGTTCTTC. It encodes CAISESGAGVEQFF.

This chain joins TRBV7-2 and TRBJ2-1; D gene unclear. The CDR3 is 13 residues long. The V gene's germline CDR1 is SGHTA and CDR2 FQGNSA. V gave up 0 bases and J gave up 8 bases, with 8 bases separating them. CDR3 protein: CASSLAFFYEQFF. The CDR3 DNA reads TGTGCCAGCAGCTTAGCGTTTTTTTATGAGCAGTTCTTC.

This chain joins TRBV6-5 and TRBJ1-6; 9 positions agree with TRBD1. The CDR3 covers 16 residues. J was trimmed by 6 bases and V by 0 bases; bases with no gene match: 3. The germline V gene encodes CDR1 MNHEY and CDR2 SVGAGI. Written as DNA, the CDR3 is TGTGCCAGCAGTTACTCACAGGGGGCGCGTAATTCACCCCTCCACTTT. Translation gives CASSYSQGARNSPLHF.

The J gene is TRBJ2-1, the V gene TRBV20-1, with D unclear. Per the germline V gene, CDR1 is DFQATT and CDR2 is SNEGSKA (reference sequence). CDR3 length: 12 amino acids. Between the trimmed V and J ends, which lost 3 bases and 5 bases, there was a span of 8 bases. The CDR3 loop is CSASNSNNEQFF. CDR3 DNA sequence: TGCAGTGCTAGTAACAGTAACAATGAGCAGTTCTTC.

V usage is TRBV4-1 and J usage is TRBJ2-3; D ambiguous. Deletions cut 1 base from V and 2 bases from J, with 7 bases between. CDR1 and CDR2 (germline): MGHRA, YSYEKL. The CDR3 has 14 amino acids. The CDR3, as DNA: TGCGCCAGCAGCCAAGTCTCGGACACAGATACGCAGTATTTT. Translated: CASSQVSDTDTQYF.

This clonotype was seen ten or more times. The CDR3 loop reads CSVRYSGANVLTF. The CDR3 DNA follows: TGCAGCGTTCGGTACTCTGGGGCCAACGTCCTGACTTTC. V gene TRBV29-1 combines with J gene TRBJ2-6; D gene uncertain. The V end was cut by 5 bases, the J end by 0 bases, with 5 bases between. Germline CDR1 reads SQVTM; CDR2 reads ANQGSEA. This CDR3 region has 13 residues.

This chain links TRBV7-6 with TRBJ1-4; possible D gene TRBD1, 5 bases. From germline, CDR1 is SGHVS and CDR2 FNYEAQ. The CDR3 has 19 amino acids. V shed 1 base and J shed 0 bases, with 18 bases lying between them. The CDR3 region has the DNA TGTGCCAGCAGCTTAGTAGCAGGGAAACCTTACACAACTAATGAAAAACTGTTTTTT. Its protein is CASSLVAGKPYTTNEKLFF.

This sequence joins TRBV5-1 and TRBJ2-7, with D maybe TRBD2 (7 bases). The CDR3 length is 17 residues. V lost 0 bases to trimming and J lost 2 bases, with 18 bases between them. Germline-derived CDR1 and CDR2 are SGHRS and YFSETQ. The CDR3 loop is CASSLGAAGAATYEQYF. CDR3 nucleotide sequence: TGCGCCAGCAGCTTGGGGGCGGCGGGGGCCGCCACCTACGAGCAGTACTTC.

The CDR3 is CASSPRTGTPETDTQYF. The DNA for the CDR3 is TGTGCCAGCAGTCCGCGCACAGGGACTCCAGAAACAGATACGCAGTATTTT. The chain is built from TRBV12-3 or TRBV12-4 and TRBJ2-3; possibly TRBD1 or TRBD2 for D (6 bases each). Trimming pared 5 bases from V and 3 bases from J, leaving 21 bases between. CDR3 length equals 17 residues.

The chain couples TRBV20-1 to TRBJ2-4; no clear D gene. Looked up from germline, CDR1 is DFQATT and CDR2 is SNEGSKA (reference sequence). The length of the CDR3 is 12 residues. The V end lost 7 bases, the J end lost 8 bases, and 15 bases lay between the germline ends. CDR3 residues: CSVDGRLDIQYF. The CDR3, as DNA: TGCAGTGTCGACGGGCGGTTGGACATTCAGTACTTC.

CDR3 amino acids: CASSSPGGGSYNEQFF. CDR3 DNA: TGTGCCAGCAGCTCCCCCGGGGGGGGCTCCTACAATGAGCAGTTCTTC. V usage is TRBV13 and J usage is TRBJ2-1, with TRBD2 identical over 8 bases. CDR3 length: 16 amino acids. Germline CDR1 PRHDT, CDR2 FYEKMQ (reference sequence). V lost 4 bases to trimming and J lost 0 bases; unmatched junction nucleotides: 5.

This clonotype was found a few times. The CDR3 loop reads CASGRPGGVDEQYF. The CDR3 nucleotides read TGTGCCAGCGGCAGGCCGGGGGGGGTAGACGAGCAGTACTTC. The chain uses TRBV7-2 and TRBJ2-7; TRBD2 aligns across 8 bases. Germline trimming cut 8 bases from V and 5 bases from J; bases unmatched to any gene: 11. There are 14 residues in the CDR3. Germline CDR1 SGHTA, CDR2 FQGNSA.

The chain is built from TRBV12-5 and TRBJ2-3; D not certain. The CDR3 spans 13 residues. Trimming took off 1 base at V and 8 bases at J, with 10 bases between the two ends. Germline V CDR1 and CDR2: LGHNT, FRNRAP. The CDR3 sequence is CASGLDPRPTQYF. The CDR3 coding sequence is TGTGCTAGTGGTTTGGACCCACGCCCTACGCAGTATTTT. Full variable domain (remainder filled in from reference TRBV12-5 and TRBJ2-3): DARVTQTPRHKVTEMGQEVTMRCQPILGHNTVFWYRQTMMQGLELLAYFRNRAPLDDSGMPKDRFSAEMPDATLATLKIQPSEPRDSAVYFCASGLDPRPTQYFGPGTRLTVL.